A single sample gave rise to the 8 T cell receptor beta chains below, sequenced in a study of response to subunit inactivated influenza vaccine listed by TCRdb under 2018. The library was obtained by RT-PCR. Sequencing took place on an Illumina HiSeq 2500. TCRdb reran the public reads through fastp at Q25 and MiXCR, keeping productive beta chains. Rows matching on CDR3 protein sequence are summarized as one entry with the most common DNA and genes. The sample table lists around 580,000 distinct CDR3 sequences, 12% to 15% of them with a count of one. Together, the top ten hold approximately 10% of the sample. This material consisted of PBMCs from blood, taken 11 to 12 days after vaccination. Receptors were obtained from a man aged 50 or older who received an inactivated influenza vaccine. Donor details come from another sample of the same person, matched by shared clones.

V and J are TRBV6-5 and TRBJ2-1; D is ambiguous. Deletions cut 7 bases from V and 8 bases from J, with 9 bases between. CDR1 and CDR2 (germline): MNHEY, SVGAGI. This CDR3 comprises 11 residues. The CDR3 loop is CASTQNDEQFF. The DNA of the CDR3 is TGTGCCAGCACCCAGAACGATGAGCAGTTCTTC.

This clonotype was detected a few times. The rearrangement joins TRBV10-3 to TRBJ2-3, with a possible D match to TRBD2 (5 bases). Between the trimmed V and J ends, which lost 0 bases and 0 bases, there was a span of 10 bases. The CDR3 contains 16 residues. Germline loops: CDR1 ENHRY, CDR2 SYGVKD. The DNA for the CDR3 is TGTGCCATCAGTGAGTCAGCGGCGGATAGCACAGATACGCAGTATTTT. It encodes CAISESAADSTDTQYF.

This clonotype was observed a few times. The junction differs from germline at one of its ends, possibly a read error. The chain has TRBV12-3 or TRBV12-4 and TRBJ2-3; D may be TRBD2 (6 bases). The CDR3 length is 15 residues. This CDR3 is CASSDKSGSRDTQYF. CDR3 coding DNA: TGTGCCAGCAGTGACAAGTCCGGGAGCAGAGATACGCAGTATTTT.

This chain joins TRBV6-5 and TRBJ2-7; 8 bases match TRBD2. Germline CDR1 is MNHEY and CDR2 is SVGAGI. The CDR3 is 16 residues long. V shed 3 bases and J 3 bases; nucleotides not matched to a gene: 10. CDR3 amino acids: CASSYFGRGEDYEQYF. The DNA of the CDR3 is TGTGCCAGCAGTTATTTCGGGCGGGGGGAAGACTACGAGCAGTACTTC.

V usage is TRBV10-1 and J usage is TRBJ2-7; the match to TRBD2 covers 13 bases. The germline gives CDR1 WNHNN, CDR2 SYGVQD (reference sequence). Losses at the gene ends were 6 bases for V and 5 bases for J; bases not matched to a gene: 10. This CDR3 is 16 amino acids long. The CDR3 reads CASSKTSGGPTNEQYF. The CDR3 nucleotides are TGCGCCAGCAGCAAGACTAGCGGGGGGCCTACTAACGAGCAGTACTTC.

This clonotype showed up just a few times. The CDR3 sequence: CASSIGRYPANNEQFF. The CDR3 DNA follows: TGTGCCAGTAGTATAGGACGGTACCCAGCAAACAATGAGCAGTTCTTC. The J gene is TRBJ2-1, the V gene TRBV19, with D uncertain. Germline-derived CDR1 and CDR2 are LNHDA and SQIVND (reference sequence). The CDR3 loop spans 16 amino acids. The V end lost 1 base, the J end lost 5 bases, and 15 bases lay between the germline ends.

The chain has TRBV3-1 and TRBJ2-2; the D is unclear. The V end was cut by 8 bases, the J end by 1 base, with 14 bases between. The CDR3 sequence is 15 residues long. Germline V gene sequence: CDR1 LGHDT, CDR2 YNNKEL (reference sequence). The CDR3 DNA reads as TGTGCCAGCTCCGGGTACGGTGAGAACACCGGGGAGCTGTTTTTT. This sequence encodes CASSGYGENTGELFF.

V and J are TRBV20-1 and TRBJ2-3; 7 bases line up with TRBD2. The CDR3 totals 16 residues. J was trimmed by 5 bases and V by 3 bases; bases with no gene match: 14. CDR1 is DFQATT and CDR2 is SNEGSKA in the germline V gene (reference sequence). The CDR3 coding sequence is TGCAGTGCTAGTAATCTTGGGGGGGAAGCGGGAGATACGCAGTATTTT. Its protein product is CSASNLGGEAGDTQYF.